The next 5 T cell receptor beta chains were all read from a single sample in a study of T cell repertoires in cytomegalovirus infection (dated 2019 in TCRdb). Sequenced using an Illumina HiSeq 1500. TCRdb itself trimmed the public reads at Q25 with fastp, ran MiXCR and retained productive beta chains. Merged by CDR3 protein, the rows form single entries marked with the most common genes and DNA. A total of roughly 700,000 distinct CDR3 sequences appear in this sample, about 33% of them only once. Over 15% of the sample is in the top ten clones. These receptors lack a known antigen. Sample treatment or condition, as interpreted from the label and publication: in vitro stimulation with specific CMV peptide epitopes to enrich CMV-specific T cells. The specimen comprised cultured PBMCs, sampled from culture after CMV antigen stimulation. These receptors all stem from a human donor in good health (CMV status not recorded). Some clones in this sample may be carry-over from other donors' samples.

The chain recombines TRBV20-1 with TRBJ1-3; no reliable D call. This CDR3 has 13 amino acids. Per the germline V gene, CDR1 is DFQATT and CDR2 is SNEGSKA (reference sequence). The V end was cut by 3 bases, the J end by 0 bases, with 6 bases between. For the CDR3, the DNA is TGCAGTGCTAGTGACTTCTCTGGAAACACCATATATTTT. This sequence encodes CSASDFSGNTIYF.

The chain couples TRBV20-1 to TRBJ2-1; 8 bases line up with TRBD2. CDR3 length: 16 amino acids. Germline-derived CDR1 and CDR2 are DFQATT and SNEGSKA (reference sequence). With 0 bases clipped from V and 5 bases from J, the junction kept 9 bases outside the gene matches. As DNA, the CDR3 is TGCAGTGCTAGAGATCTCTGGCGGGGGGCGAACAATGAGCAGTTCTTC. Amino acid sequence: CSARDLWRGANNEQFF.

The V gene is TRBV29-1, the J gene TRBJ2-1; 8 nucleotides align to TRBD2. CDR1 is SQVTM and CDR2 is ANQGSEA in the germline V gene. V was pared by 6 bases and J by 3 bases, with 4 bases of the junction left unmatched. The CDR3 is 13 residues long. CDR3 region: CSVVSGNYNEQFF. Written as DNA, the CDR3 is TGCAGCGTGGTTAGCGGGAACTACAATGAGCAGTTCTTC.

This clonotype was counted between two and nine times. The V gene is TRBV6-1, the J gene TRBJ2-1, with 14 bases aligning to TRBD2. The CDR3 runs to 16 residues. The trim removed 5 bases at V and 9 bases at J, leaving 9 bases unmatched. Germline CDR1 and CDR2: MNHNS and SASEGT. DNA of the CDR3: TGTGCCAGCAGTTACCATGGGACTAGCGGGAGCACTGAGCAGTTCTTC. Protein sequence: CASSYHGTSGSTEQFF.

This chain links TRBV20-1 with TRBJ1-6, with D tentatively TRBD1 (5 bases). The germline gives CDR1 DFQATT, CDR2 SNEGSKA (reference sequence). The ends were cut back, 5 bases at V and 5 bases at J, with 10 bases in the middle. The CDR3 is made up of 13 amino acids. DNA for the CDR3: TGCAGTGCTCCGGGGCCGAATAATTCACCCCTCCACTTT. Residues: CSAPGPNNSPLHF.